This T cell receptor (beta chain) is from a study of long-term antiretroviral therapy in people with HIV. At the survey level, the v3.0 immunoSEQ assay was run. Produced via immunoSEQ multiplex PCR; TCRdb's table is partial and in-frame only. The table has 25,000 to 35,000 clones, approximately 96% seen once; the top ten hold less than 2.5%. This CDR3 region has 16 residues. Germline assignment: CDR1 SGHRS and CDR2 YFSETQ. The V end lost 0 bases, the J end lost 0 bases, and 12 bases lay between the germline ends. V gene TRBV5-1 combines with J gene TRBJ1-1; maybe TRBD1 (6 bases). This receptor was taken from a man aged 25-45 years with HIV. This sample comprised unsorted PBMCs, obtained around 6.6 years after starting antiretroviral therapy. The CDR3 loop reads CASSLDGGRLNTEAFF. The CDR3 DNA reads TGCGCCAGCAGCTTGGATGGGGGCCGGCTGAACACTGAAGCTTTCTTT.